The 4 T cell receptor beta chains below all came from one sample that was sequenced in a study of T cells after yellow fever vaccination. TCRdb passed the 5' RACE reads through MiXCR, listing each CDR3 protein once. The table shows tens of thousands of distinct CDR3 sequences, with over 4.5% occurring only once. Sequenced material: CD8+ T cells sorted from PBMCs, taken 10 days after the yellow fever booster vaccination. The receptors stem from a young man who received the YFV17D yellow fever vaccine.

This clonotype was recorded a few times. This chain uses TRBV5-1 with TRBJ2-7, with D unclear. This CDR3 has 13 residues. Trimming left V 4 bases short and J 0 bases short, with 8 bases between. Germline V gives CDR1 SGHRS, CDR2 YFSETQ. CDR3 sequence reads: CASSVDDSYEQYF. The CDR3 DNA reads as TGCGCCAGCAGCGTTGACGACTCCTACGAGCAGTACTTC.

This clonotype was seen at least ten times. The chain has TRBV12-3 or TRBV12-4 and TRBJ2-7; TRBD1 agrees at 9 bases. This CDR3 contains 14 residues. V was pared by 6 bases and J by 9 bases, with 12 bases of the junction left unmatched. The CDR3 DNA follows: TGTGCCAGCAGGGGGACAGGGTCCTATCTCGGGCAGTACTTC. This sequence encodes CASRGTGSYLGQYF.

This clonotype was observed at least ten times. The V gene is TRBV10-1, the J gene TRBJ1-1; D unresolved. CDR1 WNHNN and CDR2 SYGVQD come from the germline V gene (reference sequence). The CDR3 consists of 15 residues. Trimming left V 7 bases short and J 3 bases short, with 18 bases between. The DNA for the CDR3 is TGCGCCAGCACCTTAGGACGGCTGAGGGACACTGAAGCTTTCTTT. Its protein is CASTLGRLRDTEAFF.

The chain employs TRBV28 and TRBJ2-5; D is uncertain. Deletions cut 5 bases from V and 4 bases from J, with 14 bases between. This CDR3 has 14 residues. Germline V gene lookup returns CDR1 MDHEN and CDR2 SYDVKM. Here the CDR3 DNA reads TGTGCCAGCAGTGTTGCGGTAGGGCGAGAGACCCAGTACTTC. Translating it yields CASSVAVGRETQYF.